The 30 T cell receptor beta chains given below trace back to one sample, sequenced in a study of regulatory T cells in long-lasting Graves disease. Time point given: newly diagnosed GD, antithyroid drugs for less than 3 months. PBMC RNA was the source of the TCR library. Investigators prepared the TCR beta libraries by applying iRepertoire HTBI primers and Arm-PCR of CDR3 regions. Each CDR3 protein is one row after TCRdb ran MiXCR on the multiplex PCR reads. The sample comprises hundreds of thousands of distinct CDR3 sequences, 16% of which are singletons, and roughly 10% rests with the top ten. These same records also appear under a second study, on T cells in Graves' hyperthyroidism and ophthalmopathy.

The sample here was peripheral blood mononuclear cells (PBMCs), taken at new diagnosis, from a patient treated with antithyroid drugs. The receptor source for this set is a woman aged 30 to 39 with Graves disease.

This clonotype occurred many times. The rearrangement uses TRBV2 and TRBJ1-5, with TRBD1 matching over 8 bases. Looked up from germline, CDR1 is SNHLY and CDR2 is FYNNEI. The V segment lost 3 bases and the J segment 5 bases; nucleotides outside the gene matches: 6. The CDR3 is 15 residues long. CDR3 sequence reads: CASSDWQGADQPQHF. The CDR3 DNA reads as TGTGCCAGCAGTGATTGGCAGGGGGCCGATCAGCCCCAGCATTTT.

About this clonotype: This may be a read error: a much more frequent sequence differs by one nucleotide. Here the CDR3 omits its conserved ending phenylalanine or tryptophan, so a read error is the likely source. The chain joins TRBV7-9 to TRBJ2-1; D could derive from TRBD1 or TRBD2 (5 bases each). Trimming shortened V by 1 base and J by 10 bases, and 11 bases separated the two germline ends. This CDR3 spans 13 amino acids. Germline V CDR1 and CDR2: SEHNR, FQNEAQ (reference sequence). CDR3: CASSLVVRDEQFL. The CDR3 DNA follows: TGTGCCAGCAGCTTAGTGGTCAGGGACGAGCAGTTCTTA.

The V call is TRBV27, the J call TRBJ1-5; perhaps TRBD1 as D (5 bases). The CDR3 consists of 14 residues. Deletions cut 3 bases from V and 7 bases from J, with 13 bases between. Germline CDR1 reads MNHEY; CDR2 reads SMNVEV (reference sequence). The CDR3 nucleotides read TGTGCCAGCAGTTTCGGGGGGTTGCGGCAGCCCCAGCATTTT. This encodes CASSFGGLRQPQHF.

The table lists this clonotype with many counts. Relative to the germline gene, one junction end is altered; a read error may explain this. This sequence joins TRBV7-7 and TRBJ2-3; D is ambiguous. Per the germline V gene, CDR1 is SSHAT and CDR2 is FNYEAQ (reference sequence). The CDR3 runs to 15 residues. CDR3 in amino acids: CASSHGRLVTDTQYF. The CDR3, as DNA: TGTGCTAGCAGCCACGGCAGGCTCGTCACAGATACGCAGTATTTT.

This clonotype was seen repeatedly, ten times or more. V gene TRBV7-3 combines with J gene TRBJ2-1, with unresolved D. The CDR3 runs to 15 residues. V was trimmed by 5 bases and J by 2 bases, leaving 13 bases between them. The germline CDR1 and CDR2 sequences are SGHTA and FQGTGA. CDR3 sequence: CASSPSGPPYNEQFF. The DNA of the CDR3 is TGTGCCAGCAGCCCATCCGGACCCCCCTACAATGAGCAGTTCTTC.

This clonotype was detected a few times. The chain joins TRBV20-1 to TRBJ1-1; D may be TRBD1 (6 bases). CDR1 is DFQATT and CDR2 is SNEGSKA in the germline V gene (reference sequence). The CDR3 is 14 amino acids. The V end lost 4 bases, the J end lost 3 bases, and 15 bases lay between the germline ends. The CDR3 sequence is CSATQGGGDTEAFF. The DNA of the CDR3 is TGCAGTGCTACACAGGGCGGGGGGGACACTGAAGCTTTCTTT.

The chain recombines TRBV9 with TRBJ2-5; D ambiguous. The assigned J gene may be wrong: the sequence end matches TRBJ2-1 better. The CDR3 length is 19 residues. The germline V gene encodes CDR1 SGDLS and CDR2 YYNGEE. Here the CDR3 reads CASSVEEPTLGYRPGEQFF. In DNA form, the CDR3 reads TGTGCCAGCAGCGTAGAGGAACCCACCTTAGGATACCGGCCCGGCGAGCAGTTCTTC.

This chain uses TRBV4-1 with TRBJ2-6; TRBD2 aligns across 8 bases. The CDR3 sequence is 20 residues long. Trimming cost V 3 bases and J 0 bases; bases outside gene matches: 13. CDR1 MGHRA and CDR2 YSYEKL come from the germline V gene. CDR3 residues: CASSHYPGGARISGANVLTF. CDR3 DNA: TGCGCCAGCAGCCACTATCCGGGGGGGGCGAGGATCTCTGGGGCCAACGTCCTGACTTTC.

V and J are TRBV12-3 or TRBV12-4 and TRBJ1-1; 10 nucleotides match TRBD1. The CDR3 is 17 residues long. Losses at the gene ends were 6 bases for V and 4 bases for J; bases not matched to a gene: 14. CDR3 bases: TGTGCCAGCAGCCCGTACGACAGACAGGGGGCGACCACTGAAGCTTTCTTT. Residues: CASSPYDRQGATTEAFF.

In its sample, this clonotype was seen many times. CDR3 protein: CATSDLDSEAVRDTQYF. The CDR3 DNA reads as TGTGCCACCAGTGATCTAGATAGCGAAGCAGTAAGAGATACGCAGTATTTT. The rearrangement joins TRBV24-1 to TRBJ2-3, with a weak D call TRBD2 (5 bases). V lost 3 bases and J 5 bases, leaving 20 bases between the germline ends. CDR1 and CDR2 from the germline V gene are KGHDR and SFDVKD. The CDR3 extends over 17 amino acids.

This clonotype appeared many times. The J gene is TRBJ2-7, the V gene TRBV29-1, with unresolved D. CDR1 is SQVTM and CDR2 is ANQGSEA in the germline V gene. The CDR3 is 12 amino acids. V was clipped by 4 bases and J by 5 bases, with 12 bases between them. CDR3 region: CSVVVPVDEQYF. DNA for the CDR3: TGCAGCGTTGTGGTCCCGGTCGACGAGCAGTACTTC.

This clonotype has at least ten counts. This chain links TRBV28 with TRBJ2-1, with D maybe TRBD2 (6 bases). The V end lost 3 bases, the J end lost 2 bases, and 8 bases lay between the germline ends. Germline V gene sequence: CDR1 MDHEN, CDR2 SYDVKM. CDR3 length: 14 amino acids. Written as DNA, the CDR3 is TGTGCCAGCAGTTTCAGCGGGCCCTACAATGAGCAGTTCTTC. It codes for CASSFSGPYNEQFF.

There are many counts of this clonotype. The rearrangement links TRBV27 to TRBJ2-7; D might be TRBD2 (5 bases). The CDR3 consists of 18 residues. Germline assignment: CDR1 MNHEY and CDR2 SMNVEV (reference sequence). V was cut by 0 bases and J by 0 bases, with 18 bases left in between. The CDR3 DNA follows: TGTGCCAGCAGTTTATCCCCTCCAGGAGGTGGGTTCTCCTACGAGCAGTACTTC. Its translation: CASSLSPPGGGFSYEQYF.

This clonotype was detected ten times or more. The genes are TRBV6-2 or TRBV6-3 and TRBJ2-7; no firm D call. Germline CDR1 MNHEY, CDR2 SVGEGT. V lost 3 bases and J lost 0, with 12 bases in between. The length of the CDR3 is 15 residues. In DNA, the CDR3 is TGTGCCAGCAGTTATCTGGGCAAGGGCTCCTACGAGCAGTACTTC. Amino acids: CASSYLGKGSYEQYF.

This clonotype showed up many times. The rearrangement links TRBV7-9 to TRBJ1-2; D remains ambiguous. Trimming removed 0 bases at V and 8 bases at J, with 7 bases between. CDR1 is SEHNR, CDR2 FQNEAQ, per germline (reference sequence). The CDR3 has 12 amino acids. In DNA form, the CDR3 reads TGTGCCAGCAGCTTAGCAAGTGCCGGCTACACCTTC. This codes for CASSLASAGYTF.

This chain links TRBV10-3 with TRBJ1-5; tentatively, D is TRBD1 (6 bases). Germline V gene lookup returns CDR1 ENHRY and CDR2 SYGVKD. V was trimmed by 10 bases and J by 4 bases, leaving 11 bases between them. The CDR3 is 12 residues long. CDR3 nucleotides: TGTGCCAGCCGGGACAATAATCAGCCCCAGCATTTT. It translates to CASRDNNQPQHF.

The table lists this clonotype with a count of one. This chain links TRBV29-1 with TRBJ1-1; D unresolved. Trimming took off 4 bases at V and 0 bases at J, with 6 bases between the two ends. The CDR3 runs to 12 residues. From germline, CDR1 is SQVTM and CDR2 ANQGSEA. The DNA of the CDR3 is TGCAGCGTTGCTGGGTTGAACACTGAAGCTTTCTTT. The encoded protein is CSVAGLNTEAFF.

In its sample, this clonotype was seen many times. The V and J genes are TRBV2 and TRBJ2-5; no definite D call. Germline CDR1 reads SNHLY; CDR2 reads FYNNEI. Trimming pared 7 bases from V and 2 bases from J, leaving 8 bases between. The CDR3 consists of 12 residues. The CDR3 loop is CASIRSQETQYF. The CDR3 coding sequence is TGTGCCAGCATCCGAAGTCAAGAGACCCAGTACTTC. The entire variable domain, with the rest obtained from reference TRBV2 and TRBJ2-5, is as follows: EPEVTQTPSHQVTQMGQEVILRCVPISNHLYFYWYRQILGQKVEFLVSFYNNEISEKSEIFDDQFSVERPDGSNFTLKIRSTKLEDSAMYFCASIRSQETQYFGPGTRLLVL.

This clonotype has ten or more counts. The chain has TRBV12-3 or TRBV12-4 and TRBJ2-5; 7 bases match TRBD1. The CDR3 is 15 amino acids. J gave up 0 bases and V 6 bases, and 7 bases lay outside the gene matches. The CDR3 region has the DNA TGTGCCAGCAGCTATACAGGGGAACACCAAGAGACCCAGTACTTC. It encodes CASSYTGEHQETQYF.

This clonotype occurred a few times. The chain carries TRBV6-2 or TRBV6-3 and TRBJ1-6; 8 positions match TRBD1. Germline V gene data show CDR1 as MNHEY and CDR2 as SVGEGT. This CDR3 is built from 14 residues. The ends lost 7 bases at V and 7 bases at J; junction bases unmatched: 6. The CDR3 nucleotides are TGTGCCAGCAACAGGGGACAGGCCAATTCACCCCTCCACTTT. Its translation: CASNRGQANSPLHF.

Concerning this clonotype: One base away lies a much larger clone, so this may be a sequencing read error. The J gene is TRBJ1-6, the V gene TRBV27, with D possibly matching TRBD1 (5 bases). From germline, CDR1 is MNHEY and CDR2 SMNVEV (reference sequence). There are 16 residues in the CDR3. V was pared by 4 bases and J by 5 bases, with 15 bases between. CDR3 in amino acids: CASSSSSGWDNSPLHF. DNA of the CDR3: TGTGCCAGCAGTTCTTCCTCAGGGTGGGATAATTCACCCCTCCACTTT.

V and J are TRBV4-2 and TRBJ1-1; D is uncertain. CDR3 length: 15 amino acids. Germline assignment: CDR1 LGHNA and CDR2 YNFKEQ. V lost 3 bases to trimming and J lost 1 base, with 12 bases between them. This CDR3 is CASSQGDTWNTEAFF. For the CDR3, the DNA is TGTGCCAGCAGCCAGGGAGACACATGGAACACTGAAGCTTTCTTT.

This clonotype was counted many times. This chain links TRBV11-3 with TRBJ1-5, with D tentatively TRBD1 (5 bases). In germline, CDR1 is SGHNT, CDR2 YENEEA. The CDR3 runs 14 residues. Trimming took 5 bases from V and 6 from J, leaving 14 bases between them. The CDR3 region is CASSPPGDFQPQHF. CDR3 nucleotide sequence: TGTGCCAGCAGCCCTCCGGGGGACTTTCAGCCCCAGCATTTT.

This clonotype has at least ten counts. The chain uses TRBV12-3 or TRBV12-4 and TRBJ2-3; TRBD2 matches at 14 bases. This CDR3 is built from 15 residues. V gave up 6 bases and J gave up 4 bases; unmatched junction bases: 3. DNA for the CDR3: TGTGCCAGCAGGGGACTAGCGGGAGATCCAGATACGCAGTATTTT. It specifies CASRGLAGDPDTQYF.

This clonotype was picked up many times. The rearrangement joins TRBV30 to TRBJ1-5; 9 positions agree with TRBD1. The CDR3 is 13 amino acids. Germline assignment: CDR1 GTSNPN and CDR2 SVGIG (reference sequence). With V trimmed by 4 bases and J by 7 bases, 5 bases remained unmatched. CDR3 nucleotides: TGTGCCTGGATGGGACAGGGTGGCCAGCCCCAGCATTTT. It codes for CAWMGQGGQPQHF.

As for this clonotype: Germline and junction disagree at one end, which may indicate a read error. V gene TRBV11-2 combines with J gene TRBJ2-4, with D unresolved. CDR3 length: 17 amino acids. Germline V gives CDR1 SGHAT, CDR2 FQNNGV. The CDR3 nucleotides are TGTGCCAGCAGCTTAGACAAAAGGACCCGAGCCAAAAGCATTCAGTACTTC. Translating it yields CASSLDKRTRAKSIQYF.

The rearrangement links TRBV5-6 to TRBJ1-2, with a possible D match to TRBD1 (6 bases). Germline V CDR1 and CDR2: SGHDT, YYEEEE. Trimming shortened V by 6 bases and J by 4 bases, and 13 bases separated the two germline ends. The CDR3 has 13 amino acids. CDR3 sequence: CASTSQGSYGYTF. As DNA, the CDR3 is TGTGCCAGCACCTCCCAGGGGTCCTATGGCTACACCTTC.

V and J are TRBV5-1 and TRBJ2-7; D call uncertain. Looked up from germline, CDR1 is SGHRS and CDR2 is YFSETQ. The CDR3 extends over 15 amino acids. V lost 0 bases, J lost 2 bases, and 12 bases lay in between. CDR3 nucleotides: TGCGCCAGCAGCTTGGAAAGCCGTTCCCCCTACGAGCAGTACTTC. Amino acids: CASSLESRSPYEQYF. The variable domain in full, completed from reference TRBV5-1 and TRBJ2-7, reads KAGVTQTPRYLIKTRGQQVTLSCSPISGHRSVSWYQQTPGQGLQFLFEYFSETQRNKGNFPGRFSGRQFSNSRSEMNVSTLELGDSALYLCASSLESRSPYEQYFGPGTRLTVT.

V usage is TRBV7-9 and J usage is TRBJ2-2, with D hard to call. The CDR3 is made up of 15 amino acids. Germline loops: CDR1 SEHNR, CDR2 FQNEAQ (reference sequence). V dropped 5 bases and J dropped 6 bases, with 16 bases sitting between them. CDR3 bases: TGTGCCAGCAGCCCCAATCTCGGGTTAGCCGGGGAGCTGTTTTTT. Amino acid sequence: CASSPNLGLAGELFF.

At least ten counts were recorded for this clonotype. The chain is built from TRBV20-1 and TRBJ2-7, with unresolved D. With 6 bases removed from V and 3 bases from J, the gap between germline ends came to 15 bases. The CDR3 is 13 amino acids. The germline V gene has CDR1 DFQATT and CDR2 SNEGSKA (reference sequence). For the CDR3, the DNA is TGCAGTGCATTGGCCTACAACAACTACGAGCAGTACTTC. Translating gives CSALAYNNYEQYF.